Given below is one T cell receptor beta chain in context. Antigen unknown. Sequencing was performed with immunoSEQ multiplex PCR; in TCRdb, only in-frame clones are kept and a portion is missing. The data hold some 100,000 clones, with 92% observed a single time. This CDR3 spans 14 amino acids. The V end was cut by 0 bases, the J end by 6 bases, with 10 bases between. Germline CDR1 SGDLS, CDR2 YYNGEE. These data belong to a study of OX40 agonist ivuxolimab in advanced cancers. Study results and caveats: The average count of expanded clones was higher among CD8+ T cells than among CD4+. Clones of CD4+ and CD8+ blood T cells grew by week 6 at doses of 0.1 to 3.0 mg/kg.

This TCR came from an adult with an advanced solid tumor such as melanoma, head and neck, liver or kidney cancer. V usage is TRBV9 and J usage is TRBJ2-1, with D unclear. The sequencing used CD4+ or CD8+ T cells sorted from blood, collected in a trial of the OX40 agonist ivuxolimab. CDR3 protein: CASSVAGLLNEQFF. The CDR3 nucleotides read TGTGCCAGCAGCGTAGCAGGCCTTCTCAATGAGCAGTTCTTC.